The clone carrying this TCR beta chain was recorded a few times. Its antigen is undetermined. Each sample came from a Caucasian adult donor living in Nashville, Tennessee. The data originate from a study of shared clonotypes between healthy human individuals. CDR1 MNHNY and CDR2 SVGAGI come from the germline V gene (reference sequence). This CDR3 has 15 residues. Trimming removed 2 bases from V and 6 bases from J, with 14 bases in between. Template for every sorted-subset replicate PCR totaled around 200 ng DNA, approximately 30,000 T cell genomes. Data came from immunoSEQ multiplex PCR; TCRdb stores just in-frame clones and leaves some out. The sample has about 1 million clones, under 80% seen once. Regarding the study as a whole: Approximately 5.1% was the fraction of naive CD4 clonotypes found shared across several donors. Generally, naive subsets came out with larger estimated richness than memory subsets.

This clonotype was sampled from a man aged 18 to 30 in good health. The rearrangement joins TRBV6-6 to TRBJ1-5; tentative D call: TRBD1 (5 bases). Sequences were obtained from memory CD4+ T cells sorted from blood. Regarding subset: CD45RA-negative fraction. This CDR3 is CASSYEGVVGQPQHF. The CDR3 coding sequence is TGTGCCAGCAGTTACGAAGGGGTGGTCGGTCAGCCCCAGCATTTT.